This TCR beta chain was profiled in a study of blood T cell repertoires in COVID-19. This CDR3 region has 13 residues. The V segment lost 0 bases and the J segment 5 bases; nucleotides outside the gene matches: 1. Germline V gene data show CDR1 as SGHDT and CDR2 as YYEEEE. The protocol was immunoSEQ multiplex PCR, while the TCRdb copy is restricted to in-frame clones and leaves out a portion. The sample has hundreds of thousands of clones, 90% seen once. This clone came up a few times. This same CDR3 is encoded by further DNA sequences in the sample. The sequence derives from a man aged 55 to 70 who had recovered from COVID-19. The chain has TRBV5-6 and TRBJ1-1; the match to TRBD1 covers 7 bases. The sample was PBMCs or T cells enriched from blood (not recorded which). The CDR3 coding sequence is TGTGCCAGCAGCTTGGACAGGGGTACTGAAGCTTTCTTT. Its translation: CASSLDRGTEAFF.